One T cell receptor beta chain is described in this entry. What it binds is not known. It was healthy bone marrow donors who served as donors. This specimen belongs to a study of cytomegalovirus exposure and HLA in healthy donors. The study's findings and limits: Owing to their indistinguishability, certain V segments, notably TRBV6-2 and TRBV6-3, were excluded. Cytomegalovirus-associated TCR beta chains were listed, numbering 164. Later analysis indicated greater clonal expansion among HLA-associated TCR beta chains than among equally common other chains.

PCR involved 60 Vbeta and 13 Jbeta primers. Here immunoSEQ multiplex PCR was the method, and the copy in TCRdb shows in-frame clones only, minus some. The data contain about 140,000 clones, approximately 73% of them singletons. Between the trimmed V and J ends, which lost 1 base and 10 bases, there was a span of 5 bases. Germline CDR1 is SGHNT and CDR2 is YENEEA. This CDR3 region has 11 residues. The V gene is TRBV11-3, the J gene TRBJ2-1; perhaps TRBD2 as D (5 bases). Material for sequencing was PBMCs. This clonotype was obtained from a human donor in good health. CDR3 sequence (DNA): TGTGCCAGCAGCTTAGGGAGGGAGCAGTTCTTC. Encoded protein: CASSLGREQFF.